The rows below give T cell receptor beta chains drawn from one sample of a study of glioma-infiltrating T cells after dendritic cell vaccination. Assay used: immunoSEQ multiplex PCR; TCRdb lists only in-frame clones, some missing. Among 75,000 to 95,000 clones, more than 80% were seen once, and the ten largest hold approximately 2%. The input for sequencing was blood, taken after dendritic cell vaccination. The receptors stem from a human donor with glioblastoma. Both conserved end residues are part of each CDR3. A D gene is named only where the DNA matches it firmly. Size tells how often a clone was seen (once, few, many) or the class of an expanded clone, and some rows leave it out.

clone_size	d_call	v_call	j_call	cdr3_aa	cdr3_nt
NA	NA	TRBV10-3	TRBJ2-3	CAISVGEGTDTQYF	TGTGCCATCAGTGTAGGGGAGGGCACAGATACGCAGTATTTT
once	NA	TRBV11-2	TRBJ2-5	CASSSRGTSKEETQYF	TGTGCCAGCAGCTCCCGGGGGACCAGCAAAGAAGAGACCCAGTACTTC
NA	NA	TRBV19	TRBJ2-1	CASKPGGDSYNEQFF	TGTGCCAGCAAACCGGGGGGCGATTCCTACAATGAGCAGTTCTTC
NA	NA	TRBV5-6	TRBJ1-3	CASTDSASGNTIYF	TGTGCCAGTACGGACAGTGCCTCTGGAAACACCATATATTTT
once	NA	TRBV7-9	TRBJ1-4	CASSPLRGRFNEKLFF	TGTGCCAGCAGCCCACTCAGGGGCCGCTTTAATGAAAAACTGTTTTTT
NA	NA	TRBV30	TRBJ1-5	CAWSGPGVGQPQHF	TGTGCCTGGAGTGGGCCAGGGGTGGGCCAGCCCCAGCATTTT
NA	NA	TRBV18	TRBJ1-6	CASSPDRDSPLHF	TGTGCCAGCTCACCGGACAGAGATTCACCCCTCCACTTT
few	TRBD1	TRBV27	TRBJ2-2	CASSPYGQGTGELFF	TGTGCCAGCAGTCCGTACGGACAGGGAACCGGGGAGCTGTTTTTT
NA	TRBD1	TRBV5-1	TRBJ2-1	CASSVGTGGADEQFF	TGCGCCAGCAGCGTAGGGACAGGGGGCGCGGATGAGCAGTTCTTC
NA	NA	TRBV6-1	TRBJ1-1	CASRDINLNTEAFF	TGTGCCAGCAGGGACATCAACTTGAACACTGAAGCTTTCTTT
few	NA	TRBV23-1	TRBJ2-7	CASSTQDRSSYEQYF	TGCGCCAGCAGTACCCAGGACAGAAGCTCCTACGAGCAGTACTTC
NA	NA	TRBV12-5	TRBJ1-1	CASGLGGNTEAFF	TGTGCTAGTGGTTTAGGGGGGAACACTGAAGCTTTCTTT
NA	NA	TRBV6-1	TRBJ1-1	CASSETGLTEAFF	TGTGCCAGCAGTGAAACAGGGTTGACTGAAGCTTTCTTT
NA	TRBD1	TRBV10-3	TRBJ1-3	CAISEPGGSSGNTIYF	TGTGCCATCAGTGAACCAGGGGGCTCCTCCGGAAACACCATATATTTT
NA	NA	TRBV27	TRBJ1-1	CASSLFTGTTEAFF	TGTGCCAGCAGTTTATTTACAGGGACCACTGAAGCTTTCTTT
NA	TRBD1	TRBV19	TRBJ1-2	CASSISATGAIAGYTF	TGTGCCAGTAGTATTTCTGCGACAGGGGCCATAGCGGGCTACACCTTC
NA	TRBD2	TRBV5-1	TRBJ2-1	CASSFISGASNEQFF	TGCGCCAGCAGCTTTATCAGCGGGGCAAGCAATGAGCAGTTCTTC
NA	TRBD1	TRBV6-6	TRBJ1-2	CASYRGQGGYTF	TGTGCCAGCTACAGGGGGCAAGGTGGCTACACCTTC
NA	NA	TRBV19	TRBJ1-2	CASSIDGGWINYGYTF	TGTGCCAGTAGTATAGATGGAGGGTGGATTAACTATGGCTACACCTTC
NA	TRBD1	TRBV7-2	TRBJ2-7	CASSPGTGEGEQYF	TGTGCCAGCAGCCCTGGGACAGGGGAGGGCGAGCAGTACTTC
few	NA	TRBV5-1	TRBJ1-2	CASRLIPEGPGEGYTF	TGCGCCAGCAGACTAATCCCGGAGGGGCCGGGGGAGGGCTACACCTTC
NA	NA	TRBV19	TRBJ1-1	CASSIDPVNTEAFF	TGTGCCAGTAGTATAGATCCGGTGAACACTGAAGCTTTCTTT
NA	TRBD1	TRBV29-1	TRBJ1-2	CSVEAGQGHGYTF	TGCAGCGTTGAAGCAGGACAGGGTCATGGCTACACCTTC
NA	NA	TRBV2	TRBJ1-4	CASRPPSGSNEKLFF	TGTGCCAGCAGACCCCCCTCGGGGTCTAATGAAAAACTGTTTTTT
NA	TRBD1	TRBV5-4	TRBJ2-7	CASSRRTGGTEQYF	TGTGCCAGCAGCCGACGGACAGGGGGCACCGAGCAGTACTTC
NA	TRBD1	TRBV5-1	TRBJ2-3	CASSLGDRIWADTQYF	TGCGCCAGCAGCTTGGGGGACAGGATTTGGGCAGATACGCAGTATTTT
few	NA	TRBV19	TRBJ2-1	CASSIPGSYNEQFF	TGTGCCAGTAGTATCCCGGGTTCTTACAATGAGCAGTTCTTC
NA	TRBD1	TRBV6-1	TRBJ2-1	CASKQGGSYNEQFF	TGTGCCAGCAAACAGGGGGGTTCCTACAATGAGCAGTTCTTC
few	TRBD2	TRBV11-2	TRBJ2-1	CASSRLLAGGYNEQFF	TGTGCCAGCAGCCGACTGCTAGCGGGGGGTTACAATGAGCAGTTCTTC
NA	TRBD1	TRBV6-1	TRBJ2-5	CASSPGQGPETQYF	TGTGCCAGCAGCCCGGGACAGGGTCCCGAGACCCAGTACTTC
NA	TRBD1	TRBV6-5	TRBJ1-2	CASSAGQSYGYTF	TGTGCCAGCAGTGCGGGACAGTCCTATGGCTACACCTTC
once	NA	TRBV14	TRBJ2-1	CASSQRGTGTPLMFF	TGTGCCAGCAGCCAACGAGGGACTGGCACTCCGCTCATGTTCTTC